This TCR beta chain was identified during a study of blood T cells in healthy people across ages. A second PCR of 7 to 11 cycles used a sample-barcoded 5' primer and a J-beta primer mix. Using its own MiXCR run on the 5' RACE reads, TCRdb lists one record per CDR3 protein. The sample lists 710,000 or so distinct CDR3 sequences, 20% to 25% occurring once. Donors gave roughly 10 milliliters of peripheral blood apiece. In the case of this clonotype: Since no conserved phenylalanine or tryptophan closes the CDR3, a read error is the likely cause.

This CDR3 spans 14 amino acids. V dropped 3 bases and J dropped 5; count of bases not matched to a gene: 6. The sample taken for sequencing was blood. The TCR sequence derives from a man in his 70s in good health. The chain recombines TRBV12-3 or TRBV12-4 with TRBJ1-2, with 7 bases matching TRBD1. The CDR3 coding sequence is TGTGCCAGCAGTTTGGCGGGGACAGTTTATGGCTACACCATC. This sequence encodes CASSLAGTVYGYTI.